These 11 T cell receptor beta chains share one sample of origin, sequenced in a study of blood T cells in healthy people across ages. Using a J-beta primer mix together with a sample-barcoded 5' primer, a second PCR was run for 7 to 11 cycles. Each CDR3 protein is one row after TCRdb ran MiXCR on the 5' RACE reads. The repertoire consists of about 640,000 distinct CDR3 sequences, with approximately 40% occurring once and the leading ten covering about 32%. Sample: blood. The origin of the receptors is an elderly man in good health.

In this sample, this clonotype turned up many times. The rearrangement links TRBV4-2 to TRBJ2-7; 8 bases map to TRBD1. Germline loops: CDR1 LGHNA, CDR2 YNFKEQ. The CDR3 is 15 amino acids. With V trimmed by 0 bases and J by 7 bases, 8 bases remained unmatched. CDR3 sequence reads: CASSQDVQGAREQYF. Here the CDR3 DNA reads TGTGCCAGCAGCCAAGATGTCCAGGGGGCAAGGGAGCAGTACTTC.

This clonotype was observed a handful of times. V gene TRBV5-1 combines with J gene TRBJ1-1; unclear D gene. This CDR3 contains 15 residues. Germline assignment: CDR1 SGHRS and CDR2 YFSETQ. The ends were cut back, 7 bases at V and 2 bases at J, with 18 bases in the middle. CDR3 region: CASATRPVGNTEAFF. The CDR3 coding sequence is TGCGCCAGCGCCACGAGGCCCGTCGGTAACACTGAAGCTTTCTTT.

The chain carries TRBV6-2 or TRBV6-3 and TRBJ1-5; D is ambiguous. CDR3 size: 15 residues. Germline lookup yields CDR1 MNHEY and CDR2 SVGEGT. Trimming left V 0 bases short and J 8 bases short, with 14 bases between. The DNA for the CDR3 is TGTGCCAGCAGTTACTCGAAAACCGGCGGGGAGCCCCAGCATTTT. Translated, it gives CASSYSKTGGEPQHF.

This clonotype was seen repeatedly, ten times or more. The chain links TRBV29-1 to TRBJ2-5; 7 bases align to TRBD1. V was clipped by 8 bases and J by 2 bases; unmatched bases: 8. This CDR3 comprises 13 residues. Germline loops: CDR1 SQVTM, CDR2 ANQGSEA. The CDR3 loop is CSTRDSGQETQYF. The CDR3 region has the DNA TGCAGCACCCGGGACAGTGGGCAAGAGACCCAGTACTTC.

This clonotype was observed a handful of times. This chain uses TRBV6-2 or TRBV6-3 with TRBJ1-5; D gene uncertain. The CDR3 has 15 amino acids. V gave up 5 bases and J gave up 1 base, with 12 bases separating them. Germline V gene sequence: CDR1 MNHEY, CDR2 SVGEGT. CDR3 residues: CASSPLGASNQPQHF. CDR3 in DNA: TGTGCCAGCAGTCCTCTGGGCGCCAGCAATCAGCCCCAGCATTTT.

V usage is TRBV5-6 and J usage is TRBJ1-2; 7 nucleotides match TRBD1. J lost 8 bases, V lost 0 bases, and 13 bases had no gene match. The germline gives CDR1 SGHDT, CDR2 YYEEEE. The CDR3 runs to 16 residues. The CDR3 nucleotides are TGTGCCAGCAGCTTGGTGGGGGCCAGACAGGGCCGGGGCTACACCTTC. Amino acids: CASSLVGARQGRGYTF.

The chain uses TRBV7-2 and TRBJ2-1; 7 bases fit TRBD2. Germline V gene lookup returns CDR1 SGHTA and CDR2 FQGNSA. J gave up 9 bases and V 4 bases, and 12 bases lay outside the gene matches. The CDR3 length is 15 residues. For the CDR3, the DNA is TGTGCCAGCAGCTACCGGACGGAGCGGGGTTCTGAGCAGTTCTTC. Protein: CASSYRTERGSEQFF.

This clonotype has just a few counts. The rearrangement links TRBV9 to TRBJ1-1, with D hard to call. V was pared by 0 bases and J by 1 base, with 10 bases between. The CDR3 is 15 amino acids. Germline CDR1 and CDR2: SGDLS and YYNGEE. CDR3 region: CASSVVPGGNTEAFF. The CDR3 bases are TGTGCCAGCAGCGTAGTCCCGGGAGGGAACACTGAAGCTTTCTTT.

The chain links TRBV4-3 to TRBJ2-7; possibly TRBD2 for D (5 bases). Germline V lookup: CDR1 LGHNA, CDR2 YSLEER. The ends were cut back, 0 bases at V and 1 base at J, with 10 bases in the middle. The CDR3 runs to 15 residues. The DNA of the CDR3 is TGCGCCAGCAGCCAAGATGTTGGACTGTCCTACGAGCAGTACTTC. Translating it yields CASSQDVGLSYEQYF.

The chain couples TRBV21-1 to TRBJ2-5; TRBD2, the table's D call, was not compared with the DNA. TRBV21-1 represents a pseudogene. This CDR3 region has 16 residues. CDR3 DNA sequence: TGTGCCAGCAGCCCCGAGCTAGCGGGAGTAGGGGGGACCCAGTACTTC. This codes for CASSPELAGVGGTQYF.

Details on this clonotype: Being one base from a much bigger clone, this may be a read error. V and J are TRBV20-1 and TRBJ1-2; perhaps TRBD1 as D (6 bases). The CDR3 has 12 residues. Germline assignment: CDR1 DFQATT and CDR2 SNEGSKA (reference sequence). Trimming took off 6 bases at V and 10 bases at J, with 18 bases between the two ends. DNA of the CDR3: TGCAGTGCCGCCAGGGGTAATAATGACTACACCTTC. It codes for CSAARGNNDYTF.